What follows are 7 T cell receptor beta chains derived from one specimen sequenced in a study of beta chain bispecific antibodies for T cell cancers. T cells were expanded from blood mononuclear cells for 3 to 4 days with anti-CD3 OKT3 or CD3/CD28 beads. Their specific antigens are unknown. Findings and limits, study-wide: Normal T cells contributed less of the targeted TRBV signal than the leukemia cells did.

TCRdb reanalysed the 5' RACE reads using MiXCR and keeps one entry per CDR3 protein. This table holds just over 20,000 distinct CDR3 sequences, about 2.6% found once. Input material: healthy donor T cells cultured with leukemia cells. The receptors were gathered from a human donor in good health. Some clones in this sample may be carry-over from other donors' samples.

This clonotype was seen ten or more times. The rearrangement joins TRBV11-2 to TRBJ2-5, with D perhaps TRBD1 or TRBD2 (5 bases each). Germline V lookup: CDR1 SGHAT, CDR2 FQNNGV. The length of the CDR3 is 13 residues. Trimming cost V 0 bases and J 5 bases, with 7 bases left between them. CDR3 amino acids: CASSLEGEETQYF. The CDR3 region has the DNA TGTGCCAGCAGCTTAGAGGGGGAGGAGACCCAGTACTTC.

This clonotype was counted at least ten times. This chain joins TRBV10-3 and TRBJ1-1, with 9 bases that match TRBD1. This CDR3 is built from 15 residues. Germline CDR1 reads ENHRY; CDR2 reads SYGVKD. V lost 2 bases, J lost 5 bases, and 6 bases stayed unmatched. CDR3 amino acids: CAISEPGQGYTEAFF. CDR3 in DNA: TGTGCCATCAGTGAGCCGGGACAGGGCTATACTGAAGCTTTCTTT.

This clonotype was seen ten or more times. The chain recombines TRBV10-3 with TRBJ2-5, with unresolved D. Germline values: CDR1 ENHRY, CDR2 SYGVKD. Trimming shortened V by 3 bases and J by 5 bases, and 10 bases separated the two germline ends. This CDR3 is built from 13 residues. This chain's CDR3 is CAISEESEETQYF. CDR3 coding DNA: TGTGCCATCAGTGAAGAGTCGGAGGAGACCCAGTACTTC.

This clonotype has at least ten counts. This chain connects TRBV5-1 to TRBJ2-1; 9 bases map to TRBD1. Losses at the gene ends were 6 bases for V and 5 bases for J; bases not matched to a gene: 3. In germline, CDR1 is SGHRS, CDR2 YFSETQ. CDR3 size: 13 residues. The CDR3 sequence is CASKDRGNNEQFF. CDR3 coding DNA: TGCGCCAGCAAGGACAGGGGAAACAATGAGCAGTTCTTC.

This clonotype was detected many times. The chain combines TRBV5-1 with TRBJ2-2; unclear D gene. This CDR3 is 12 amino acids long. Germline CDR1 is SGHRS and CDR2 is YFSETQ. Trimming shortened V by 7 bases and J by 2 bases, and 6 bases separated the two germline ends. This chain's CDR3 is CASAPNTGELFF. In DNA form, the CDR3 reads TGCGCCAGCGCACCTAACACCGGGGAGCTGTTTTTT.

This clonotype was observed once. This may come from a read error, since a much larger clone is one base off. The CDR3 DNA sequence: TGTGCCAGCGGCGCAGCGGGTTATGAAGCTTTCTTT. It is translated as CASGAAGYEAFF. The chain links TRBV7-6 to TRBJ1-1; D is unresolved. From germline, CDR1 is SGHVS and CDR2 FNYEAQ. Trimming shortened V by 8 bases and J by 7 bases, and 14 bases separated the two germline ends. The CDR3 is 12 amino acids.

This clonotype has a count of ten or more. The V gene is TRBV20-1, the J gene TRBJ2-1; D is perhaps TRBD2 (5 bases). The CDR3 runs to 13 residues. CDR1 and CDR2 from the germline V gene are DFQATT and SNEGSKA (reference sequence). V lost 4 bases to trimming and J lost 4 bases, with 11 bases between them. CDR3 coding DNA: TGCAGTGCTATGACCGGGGAATACAATGAGCAGTTCTTC. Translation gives CSAMTGEYNEQFF.